The text below deals with one T cell receptor (beta chain). The sample belongs to a study of OX40 agonist ivuxolimab in advanced cancers. Across the study: The treatment was a fully human IgG2 OX40 agonist, ivuxolimab. Each patient was given ivuxolimab into a vein every 2 weeks, at 0.01 to 10 mg/kg.

The CDR3 consists of 14 residues. Trimming removed 2 bases from V and 1 base from J, with 6 bases in between. Germline loops: CDR1 SGHRS, CDR2 YFSETQ. Sequenced by immunoSEQ multiplex PCR; TCRdb stores in-frame clones only, minus some. The profile shows just over 95,000 clones, around 91% of them singletons. The source of this sequence is an adult with an advanced solid tumor such as melanoma, head and neck, liver or kidney cancer. The sample was CD4+ or CD8+ T cells sorted from blood, taken in a trial of the OX40 agonist ivuxolimab. The rearrangement joins TRBV5-1 to TRBJ1-4; D remains ambiguous. DNA for the CDR3: TGCGCCAGCAGCTTCTCAGGAACTAATGAAAAACTGTTTTTT. Translating gives CASSFSGTNEKLFF. Based on the CDR3 plus reference TRBV5-1 and TRBJ1-4, the full variable domain is KAGVTQTPRYLIKTRGQQVTLSCSPISGHRSVSWYQQTPGQGLQFLFEYFSETQRNKGNFPGRFSGRQFSNSRSEMNVSTLELGDSALYLCASSFSGTNEKLFFGSGTQLSVL.